The present T cell receptor (beta chain) was sequenced within a study of blood T cell repertoires in COVID-19. This table comes from immunoSEQ multiplex PCR, and its TCRdb copy is limited to in-frame clones, with some not included. The repertoire includes about half a million clones, nearly 90% of them detected once, and about 1% sits in the top ten. There are 13 residues in the CDR3. Trimming took off 5 bases at V and 5 bases at J, with 13 bases between the two ends. Germline V gene data show CDR1 as MNHEY and CDR2 as SVGAGI. The sequence came from a young man with COVID-19, enrolled during active disease. The chain links TRBV6-5 to TRBJ2-7; possible D gene TRBD1, 5 bases. Sample: peripheral blood. The CDR3 DNA reads as TGTGCCAGCAGTAACGGCAGGGAAGACGAGCAGTACTTC. This encodes CASSNGREDEQYF.